The 14 T cell receptor beta chains reported below all come from one sample, sequenced in a study of beta chain features in type 1 diabetes. Study-level points and caveats: Type 1 diabetes patients had TCRB CDR3s that were shorter (moderately but significantly so) in all four CD4+ subsets.

These TCRs' antigens remain unknown. The whole isolated RNA underwent reverse transcription, so sequencing captured expressed TCRB transcripts. TCRdb keeps only in-frame clones here, not all; method: immunoSEQ multiplex PCR. The sample contains about 120,000 clones, approximately 15% of which appear only once. The source material was central memory CD4+ T cells from blood. The receptors derive from a man between 18 and 35 years old with type 1 diabetes.

This clone has a handful of counts. V gene TRBV7-3 combines with J gene TRBJ2-3; a weak D match, TRBD2 (6 bases). Trimming removed 2 bases at V and 0 bases at J, with 12 bases between. The germline V gene has CDR1 SGHTA and CDR2 FQGTGA. This CDR3 region has 16 residues. CDR3 protein: CASSLGRDTSTDTQYF. The CDR3, as DNA: TGTGCCAGCAGCTTAGGGCGGGATACTAGCACAGATACGCAGTATTTT.

This clone occurred a few times. CDR3 region: CASSFFGWAVNNEQFF. DNA for the CDR3: TGTGCCAGCAGTTTCTTCGGGTGGGCAGTCAACAATGAGCAGTTCTTC. The chain is built from TRBV27 and TRBJ2-1; no firm D call. This CDR3 contains 16 residues. V gave up 3 bases and J gave up 5 bases, with 17 bases separating them. Germline CDR1 and CDR2: MNHEY and SMNVEV (reference sequence).

This clone was detected only a few times. The chain is built from TRBV7-2 and TRBJ2-3; TRBD2 might be the D (5 bases). CDR1 and CDR2 (germline): SGHTA, FQGNSA. V was shortened by 6 bases and J by 4 bases, with 14 bases between the two germline ends. The CDR3 length is 14 residues. CDR3 bases: TGTGCCAGCAGTGGAAGCGGTAGAGCAGATACGCAGTATTTT. This codes for CASSGSGRADTQYF.

The V call is TRBV7-2, the J call TRBJ1-2; TRBD1 might be the D (5 bases). The germline gives CDR1 SGHTA, CDR2 FQGNSA. V was trimmed by 5 bases and J by 0 bases, leaving 16 bases between them. The CDR3 has 16 amino acids. CDR3 residues: CASSPGGGRTNYGYTF. Written as DNA, the CDR3 is TGTGCCAGCAGCCCCGGGGGGGGTCGAACTAACTATGGCTACACCTTC. The whole variable domain, remainder taken from reference TRBV7-2 and TRBJ1-2, is GAGVSQSPSNKVTEKGKDVELRCDPISGHTALYWYRQSLGQGLEFLIYFQGNSAPDKSGLPSDRFSAERTGGSVSTLTIQRTQQEDSAVYLCASSPGGGRTNYGYTFGSGTRLTVV.

The rearrangement uses TRBV9 and TRBJ2-1; D unresolved. Germline CDR1 is SGDLS and CDR2 is YYNGEE. The CDR3 extends over 15 amino acids. Trimming left V 0 bases short and J 4 bases short, with 11 bases between. DNA for the CDR3: TGTGCCAGCAGCGTAGCCGGGCTTTGGTACAATGAGCAGTTCTTC. It encodes CASSVAGLWYNEQFF.

This clone was seen a few times. The V and J genes are TRBV14 and TRBJ2-1; TRBD2 agrees at 12 bases. The CDR3 has 17 amino acids. V lost 4 bases, J lost 0 bases, and 4 bases stayed unmatched. CDR1 and CDR2 from the germline V gene are SGHDN and FVKESK. The CDR3 DNA sequence: TGTGCCAGCAGCCGAGGACTAGCGGGGAGCTCCTACAATGAGCAGTTCTTC. Its translation: CASSRGLAGSSYNEQFF.

The chain couples TRBV7-2 to TRBJ2-7, with unresolved D. CDR1 and CDR2 (germline): SGHTA, FQGNSA. V lost 5 bases to trimming and J lost 3 bases, with 11 bases between them. The CDR3 contains 13 residues. The CDR3 here is CASSTPIIYEQYF. The CDR3 DNA reads TGTGCCAGCAGCACACCAATAATCTACGAGCAGTACTTC.

This clone was seen a few times. This rearrangement joins TRBV30 to TRBJ1-6; D call uncertain. This CDR3 comprises 12 residues. V shed 3 bases and J shed 11 bases, with 11 bases lying between them. Germline CDR1 is GTSNPN and CDR2 is SVGIG (reference sequence). The CDR3 is CAWSPLGPPLHF. In DNA, the CDR3 is TGTGCCTGGAGCCCGTTAGGGCCACCCCTCCACTTT.

In nucleotides, the CDR3 is TGCAGCGTTGAAAGACAGGACGGAGATACGCAGTATTTT. It is translated as CSVERQDGDTQYF. The V gene is TRBV29-1, the J gene TRBJ2-3; a possible D gene is TRBD1 (6 bases). CDR1 and CDR2 from the germline V gene are SQVTM and ANQGSEA. CDR3 length equals 13 residues. With 2 bases removed from V and 5 bases from J, the gap between germline ends came to 11 bases.

The chain has TRBV27 and TRBJ1-3; 7 nucleotides line up with TRBD1. V lost 2 bases, J lost 2 bases, and 3 bases stayed unmatched. Germline lookup yields CDR1 MNHEY and CDR2 SMNVEV (reference sequence). The CDR3 totals 15 residues. The CDR3 region is CASSLKQGAGNTIYF. CDR3 bases: TGTGCCAGCAGTTTAAAGCAGGGGGCTGGAAACACCATATATTTT.

In its sample, this clone was seen a few times. The CDR3 spells CAWSRGGTDAYEQYF. CDR3 coding DNA: TGTGCCTGGAGCCGCGGGGGGACCGACGCCTACGAGCAGTACTTC. The rearrangement joins TRBV30 to TRBJ2-7, with 8 bases fitting TRBD2. V trimming: 3 bases; J trimming: 2 bases; junction bases outside the gene matches: 9. This CDR3 region has 15 residues. Germline CDR1 reads GTSNPN; CDR2 reads SVGIG (reference sequence).

This clone was counted between two and nine times. The chain is built from TRBV11-1 and TRBJ2-7, with a weak D call TRBD1 (7 bases). Trimming cost V 5 bases and J 4 bases, with 21 bases left between them. Germline CDR1 is SGHAT and CDR2 is FQDESV (reference sequence). CDR3 length: 16 amino acids. The CDR3 region has the DNA TGTGCCAGCAGCCCCCTCGACAGGGAGGAGGGGTACGAGCAGTACTTC. This translates into CASSPLDREEGYEQYF.

J is TRBJ2-3 and V is TRBV4-2; D is uncertain. Germline CDR1 LGHNA, CDR2 YNFKEQ. The CDR3 consists of 15 residues. Trimming removed 0 bases from V and 4 bases from J, with 11 bases in between. DNA for the CDR3: TGTGCCAGCAGCCAAGACAGCATTGGGGCAGATACGCAGTATTTT. Its protein product is CASSQDSIGADTQYF.

This clone was seen a handful of times. This sequence joins TRBV7-2 and TRBJ2-1; D gene uncertain. The CDR3 covers 12 residues. Trimming left V 5 bases short and J 10 bases short, with 12 bases between. Germline V CDR1 and CDR2: SGHTA, FQGNSA. CDR3 protein: CASSRDIGEQFF. DNA for the CDR3: TGTGCCAGCAGCCGAGATATAGGCGAGCAGTTCTTC.